Following are 7 T cell receptor beta chains from one sample sequenced in a study of shared clonotypes between healthy human individuals. Repertoires were generated with immunoSEQ multiplex PCR, while TCRdb's copy carries only in-frame clones and drops some. The sample includes more than 2 million clones, approximately 95% of them seen just once. The sequenced sample was naive CD4+ T cells sorted from blood. Documented subset: CD45RA+ positively selected. Source of these receptors: a man between 18 and 29 years old in good health.

The chain recombines TRBV25-1 with TRBJ2-3; possible D gene TRBD1, 6 bases. Looked up from germline, CDR1 is MGHDK and CDR2 is SYGVNS. V lost 2 bases, J lost 8 bases, and 11 bases lay in between. The CDR3 has 13 residues. CDR3 in amino acids: CASSETGLGTQYF. In nucleotides, the CDR3 is TGTGCCAGCAGTGAAACAGGGTTAGGTACGCAGTATTTT. The whole variable domain, filled in from reference TRBV25-1 and TRBJ2-3, reads EADIYQTPRYLVIGTGKKITLECSQTMGHDKMYWYQQDPGMELHLIHYSYGVNSTEKGDLSSESTVSRIRTEHFPLTLESARPSHTSQYLCASSETGLGTQYFGPGTRLTVL.

This clone was seen once. The chain couples TRBV10-3 to TRBJ2-3, with D possibly matching TRBD2 (5 bases). Germline CDR1 and CDR2: ENHRY and SYGVKD. CDR3 length: 15 amino acids. V lost 4 bases and J 5 bases, leaving 16 bases between the germline ends. CDR3 in amino acids: CAISVFNGNQDTQYF. The DNA for the CDR3 is TGTGCCATCAGTGTATTTAACGGGAATCAAGATACGCAGTATTTT.

The chain is built from TRBV27 and TRBJ1-2; D is ambiguous. The CDR3 spans 12 residues. CDR1 MNHEY and CDR2 SMNVEV come from the germline V gene (reference sequence). Trimming took 3 bases from V and 8 from J, leaving 10 bases between them. The CDR3 here is CASSLDLRGYTF. The CDR3 DNA reads as TGTGCCAGCAGTTTGGACCTTCGGGGCTACACCTTC.

The chain employs TRBV4-1 and TRBJ1-3, with TRBD1 matching over 9 bases. Germline CDR1 is MGHRA and CDR2 is YSYEKL. This CDR3 contains 18 residues. After removal of 4 bases from V and 7 bases from J, the junction contained 17 bases not matched to a gene. The CDR3, as DNA: TGCGCCAGCAGCCCTACGACCGGGACAGGGTTAGTCCTCAACACCATATATTTT. Protein sequence: CASSPTTGTGLVLNTIYF.

V and J are TRBV6-1 and TRBJ2-2, with 9 positions matching TRBD1. CDR1 is MNHNS, CDR2 SASEGT, per germline. The CDR3 sequence is 15 residues long. After removal of 4 bases from V and 3 bases from J, the junction contained 3 bases not matched to a gene. The CDR3 loop is CASSGTGVYTGELFF. In DNA form, the CDR3 reads TGTGCCAGCAGTGGGACAGGGGTATACACCGGGGAGCTGTTTTTT.

The chain uses TRBV6-1 and TRBJ2-7; D ambiguous. V was pared by 3 bases and J by 3 bases, with 21 bases between. Germline V gives CDR1 MNHNS, CDR2 SASEGT. The CDR3 has 17 residues. CDR3 DNA: TGTGCCAGCAGTGACCCTAATAGGGTCGAGAGAGGCTACGAGCAGTACTTC. It yields the protein CASSDPNRVERGYEQYF.

Points on this clone: A much larger clone differs by one base, so this may be a read error. The chain employs TRBV28 and TRBJ2-5; possibly TRBD2 for D (5 bases). Germline V lookup: CDR1 MDHEN, CDR2 SYDVKM. The CDR3 has 12 residues. The germline V and J ends were trimmed by 6 bases and 4 bases, with 9 bases remaining between them. The CDR3 spells CASRGSLETQYF. CDR3 coding DNA: TGTGCCAGCAGGGGGAGCTTAGAGACCCAGTACTTC.